The rows below give T cell receptor beta chains drawn from one sample of a study of type 1 regulatory T cells. Each CDR3 protein is one row after TCRdb ran MiXCR on the reads. The sample shows about 62,000 distinct CDR3 sequences, approximately 67% of them seen only once. These receptors have no identified antigens. The specimen sequenced was cultured non-Tr1 T cells, either the whole culture or a sorted T cell fraction (not recorded which). Receptors were obtained from a human donor in good health. The conserved cysteine and the conserved F or W are not part of the CDR3 here.

j_call: TRBJ1-1
v_call: TRBV30
cdr3_aa: AWRKQLNTEAF

j_call: TRBJ2-7
v_call: TRBV28
cdr3_aa: ASRGPNEQY

j_call: TRBJ2-7
v_call: TRBV10-2
cdr3_aa: ASSVLQAYEQY

j_call: TRBJ2-1
v_call: TRBV6-5
cdr3_aa: ASSTNRVSYNEQF

j_call: TRBJ2-7
v_call: TRBV10-3
cdr3_aa: AISDSSGYEQY

j_call: TRBJ2-3
v_call: TRBV6-1
cdr3_aa: ASSGRLDRLGDTQY

j_call: TRBJ2-1
v_call: TRBV10-3
cdr3_aa: ATRTGTSGSYNEQF

j_call: TRBJ2-5
v_call: TRBV7-8
cdr3_aa: ASTRSEGQETQY

j_call: TRBJ2-3
v_call: TRBV6-6
cdr3_aa: ASSGVTAALGDTQY

j_call: TRBJ2-3
v_call: TRBV7-2
cdr3_aa: ASSLLGPDTQY

j_call: TRBJ2-7
v_call: TRBV18
cdr3_aa: ASSLLRDPSEQY

j_call: TRBJ2-7
v_call: TRBV10-3
cdr3_aa: AISRTDYEQY

j_call: TRBJ2-5
v_call: TRBV3-1
cdr3_aa: ASSPQLASETQY

j_call: TRBJ2-7
v_call: TRBV20-1
cdr3_aa: SAWDRVTGSGYEQY

j_call: TRBJ2-7
v_call: TRBV20-1
cdr3_aa: SASTATTTSGRANSYEQY

j_call: TRBJ1-3
v_call: TRBV20-1
cdr3_aa: SARDDRTGNTIY

j_call: TRBJ2-7
v_call: TRBV13
cdr3_aa: ASSLDVLAGGAYEQY

j_call: TRBJ2-3
v_call: TRBV20-1
cdr3_aa: SARPGGPSRTDTQY

j_call: TRBJ2-7
v_call: TRBV19
cdr3_aa: ASSVRSGVFYEQY

j_call: TRBJ1-4
v_call: TRBV20-1
cdr3_aa: SARYGEKLF

j_call: TRBJ2-2
v_call: TRBV7-3
cdr3_aa: ASSPNTGELF

j_call: TRBJ2-3
v_call: TRBV7-9
cdr3_aa: ASSFRLRGTDTQY

j_call: TRBJ2-2
v_call: TRBV10-1
cdr3_aa: ASSESTFGAGELF

j_call: TRBJ2-5
v_call: TRBV7-6
cdr3_aa: ASSLEGQGGTQY

j_call: TRBJ2-1
v_call: TRBV20-1
cdr3_aa: SARGGAPHNEQF

j_call: TRBJ2-7
v_call: TRBV9
cdr3_aa: ASSTGGRGHEQY

j_call: TRBJ2-3
v_call: TRBV7-2
cdr3_aa: ASSLAAASTDTQY

j_call: TRBJ1-2
v_call: TRBV7-2
cdr3_aa: ASSFKESGYT

j_call: TRBJ2-3
v_call: TRBV5-1
cdr3_aa: ASSLGEDTQY

j_call: TRBJ2-1
v_call: TRBV4-3
cdr3_aa: ASSQEGGGGIVDNEQF

j_call: TRBJ2-5
v_call: TRBV11-2
cdr3_aa: ASSLQPVETQY

j_call: TRBJ2-5
v_call: TRBV20-1
cdr3_aa: SATVGGPRETQY

j_call: TRBJ1-1
v_call: TRBV24-1
cdr3_aa: ATRSDGNTEAF

j_call: TRBJ2-5
v_call: TRBV18
cdr3_aa: ASSLGLGRETQY

j_call: TRBJ2-5
v_call: TRBV10-1
cdr3_aa: ASSEGGPGKETQY

j_call: TRBJ2-3
v_call: TRBV6-2/TRBV6-3
cdr3_aa: ASSHPGGTDTQY

j_call: TRBJ2-3
v_call: TRBV20-1
cdr3_aa: SARRKGRDTDTQY

j_call: TRBJ1-1
v_call: TRBV6-5
cdr3_aa: ASSYSGRPNTEAF

j_call: TRBJ2-5
v_call: TRBV20-1
cdr3_aa: SATKTGEIETQY

j_call: TRBJ1-1
v_call: TRBV5-1
cdr3_aa: ASSLAPRTGFGEAF

j_call: TRBJ1-2
v_call: TRBV19
cdr3_aa: ASSIRQGAEGYT